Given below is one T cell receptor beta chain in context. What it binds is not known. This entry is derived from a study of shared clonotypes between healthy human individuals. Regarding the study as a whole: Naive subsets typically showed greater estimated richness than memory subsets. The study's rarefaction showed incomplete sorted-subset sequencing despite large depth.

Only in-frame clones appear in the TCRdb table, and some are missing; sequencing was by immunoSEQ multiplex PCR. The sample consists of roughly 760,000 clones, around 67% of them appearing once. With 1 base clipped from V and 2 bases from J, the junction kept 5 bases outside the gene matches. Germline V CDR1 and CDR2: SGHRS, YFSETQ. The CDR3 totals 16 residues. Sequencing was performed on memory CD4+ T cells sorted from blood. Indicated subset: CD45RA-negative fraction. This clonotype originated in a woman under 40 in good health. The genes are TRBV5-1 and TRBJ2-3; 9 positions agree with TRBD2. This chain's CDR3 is CASSLPLAGTTDTQYF. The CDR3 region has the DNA TGCGCCAGCAGCTTGCCCCTAGCGGGGACCACAGATACGCAGTATTTT.